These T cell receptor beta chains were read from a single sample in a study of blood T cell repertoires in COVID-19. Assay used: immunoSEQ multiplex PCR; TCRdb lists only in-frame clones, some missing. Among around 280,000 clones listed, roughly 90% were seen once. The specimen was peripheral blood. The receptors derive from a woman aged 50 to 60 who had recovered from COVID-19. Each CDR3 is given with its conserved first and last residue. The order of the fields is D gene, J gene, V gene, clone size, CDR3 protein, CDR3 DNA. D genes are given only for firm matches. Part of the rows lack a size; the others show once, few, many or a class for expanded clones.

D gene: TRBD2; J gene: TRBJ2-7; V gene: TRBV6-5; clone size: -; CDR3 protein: CASSYLLAGSSYEQYF; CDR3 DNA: TGTGCCAGCAGTTACCTCCTAGCGGGGTCCTCCTACGAGCAGTACTTC
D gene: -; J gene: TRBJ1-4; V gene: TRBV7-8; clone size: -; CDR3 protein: CASSRGTWDEKLFF; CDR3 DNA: TGTGCCAGCAGCCGAGGGACTTGGGATGAAAAACTGTTTTTT
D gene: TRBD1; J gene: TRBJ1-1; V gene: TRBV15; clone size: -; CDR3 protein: CATLGTGRTEAFF; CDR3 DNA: TGTGCCACCCTAGGGACAGGGAGGACTGAAGCTTTCTTT
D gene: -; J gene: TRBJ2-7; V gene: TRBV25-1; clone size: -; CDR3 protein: CASSGRTAPYEQYF; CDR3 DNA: TGTGCCAGCAGTGGCAGGACAGCTCCCTACGAGCAGTACTTC
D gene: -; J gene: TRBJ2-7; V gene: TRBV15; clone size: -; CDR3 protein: CATRTSGYYEQYF; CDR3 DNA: TGTGCCACCAGGACTTCTGGGTACTACGAGCAGTACTTC
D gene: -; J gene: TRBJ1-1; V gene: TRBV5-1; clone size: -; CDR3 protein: CASYTGSGYLNTEAFF; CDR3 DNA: TGCGCCAGTTACACGGGTTCAGGGTACCTGAACACTGAAGCTTTCTTT
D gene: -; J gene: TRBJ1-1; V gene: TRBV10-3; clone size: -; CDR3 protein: CAISEPRTNTEAFF; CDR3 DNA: TGTGCCATCAGTGAGCCGAGAACGAACACTGAAGCTTTCTTT
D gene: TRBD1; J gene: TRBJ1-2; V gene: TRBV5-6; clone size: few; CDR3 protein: CASSRGQGRFYGYTF; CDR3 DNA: TGTGCCAGCAGCCGGGGACAGGGACGATTCTATGGCTACACCTTC
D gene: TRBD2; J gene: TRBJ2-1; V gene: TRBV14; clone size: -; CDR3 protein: CASSPTSGRSYNEQFF; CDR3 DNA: TGTGCCAGCAGCCCGACTAGCGGGAGATCCTACAATGAGCAGTTCTTC
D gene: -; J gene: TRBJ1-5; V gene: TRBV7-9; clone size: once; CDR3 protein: CASSHPGIGQPQHF; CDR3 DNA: TGTGCCAGCAGCCACCCCGGGATCGGTCAGCCCCAGCATTTT
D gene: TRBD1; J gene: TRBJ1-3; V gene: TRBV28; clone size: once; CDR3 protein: CASGQGDRNTIYF; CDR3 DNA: TGTGCCTCAGGACAGGGGGACAGAAACACCATATATTTT
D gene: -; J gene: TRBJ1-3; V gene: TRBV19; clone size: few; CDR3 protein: CASRTDRSGNTIYF; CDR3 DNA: TGTGCCAGTAGGACAGACCGCTCTGGAAACACCATATATTTT
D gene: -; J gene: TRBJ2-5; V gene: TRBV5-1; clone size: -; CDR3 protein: CASSVQGIGETQYF; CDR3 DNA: TGCGCCAGCAGCGTCCAGGGGATAGGAGAGACCCAGTACTTC
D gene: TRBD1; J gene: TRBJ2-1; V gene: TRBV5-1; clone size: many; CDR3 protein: CASSLEDRESNEQFF; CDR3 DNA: TGCGCCAGCAGCTTGGAGGACAGGGAAAGCAATGAGCAGTTCTTC
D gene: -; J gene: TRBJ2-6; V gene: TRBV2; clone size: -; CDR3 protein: CASSEVAGANVLTF; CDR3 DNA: TGTGCCAGCAGTGAGGTAGCCGGGGCCAACGTCCTGACTTTC
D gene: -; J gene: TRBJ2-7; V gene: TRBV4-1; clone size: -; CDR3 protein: CASSQEAGSSYEQYF; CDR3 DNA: TGCGCCAGCAGCCAAGAGGCGGGGAGCTCCTACGAGCAGTACTTC
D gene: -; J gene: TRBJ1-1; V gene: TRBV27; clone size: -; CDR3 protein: CASRYRWGGLDTEAFF; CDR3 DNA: TGTGCCAGCAGGTACCGTTGGGGAGGCTTAGACACTGAAGCTTTCTTT